This is a list of T cell receptor beta chains from one sample in a study of T cells in Graves' hyperthyroidism and ophthalmopathy. MiXCR, applied by TCRdb to the multiplex PCR reads, yields one record per CDR3 protein. The data contain more than 350,000 distinct CDR3 sequences, roughly 15% of them singletons. The sample taken for sequencing was blood. The origin of the receptors is a woman in her fifties or sixties with Graves' ophthalmopathy. CDR3s include the opening cysteine and the closing phenylalanine or tryptophan. A D gene is named only where the DNA matches it firmly. Not all rows give a size; the values are once, few, many and, for expanded clones, a class.

d_call,clone_size,v_call,cdr3_length,j_call,cdr3_aa,cdr3_nt
TRBD2,many,TRBV20-1,15,TRBJ2-1,CSASGLAADYNEQFF,TGCAGTGCGTCGGGACTAGCGGCTGACTACAATGAGCAGTTCTTC
-,many,TRBV20-1,13,TRBJ2-7,CSASSQATYEQYF,TGCAGTGCTAGTTCTCAGGCCACCTACGAGCAGTACTTC
TRBD2,few,TRBV24-1,15,TRBJ2-5,CATSESSGSTETQYF,TGTGCCACCAGTGAGTCTAGCGGGAGTACGGAGACCCAGTACTTC
-,few,TRBV6-2/TRBV6-3,14,TRBJ2-5,CASSYSRGEETQYF,TGTGCCAGCAGTTACTCGAGGGGGGAAGAGACCCAGTACTTC
TRBD2,-,TRBV20-1,15,TRBJ2-3,CSATLTSGRPDTQYF,TGCAGTGCTACCCTGACTAGCGGGAGGCCAGATACGCAGTATTTT
TRBD2,-,TRBV2,13,TRBJ2-7,CAQTRSGSYEQYF,TGTGCACAAACTCGGAGCGGGAGCTACGAGCAGTACTTC
-,many,TRBV6-2/TRBV6-3,16,TRBJ2-1,CASSYSLRSSYNEQFF,TGTGCCAGCAGTTACTCCTTGCGGAGCTCCTACAATGAGCAGTTCTTC
TRBD1,few,TRBV6-1,15,TRBJ1-2,CASSLTRDSNYGYTF,TGTGCCAGCAGCCTTACCCGGGACAGTAACTATGGCTACACCTTC
TRBD1,few,TRBV11-3,16,TRBJ2-1,CASSLLPGQGIDEQFF,TGTGCCAGCAGTCTTCTCCCGGGACAGGGTATTGATGAGCAGTTCTTC
-,-,TRBV7-2,18,TRBJ2-1,CASSLAGFTLSSYNEQFF,TGTGCCAGCAGCTTAGCGGGATTTACCCTAAGCTCCTACAATGAGCAGTTCTTC
-,few,TRBV7-9,12,TRBJ1-2,CASSLAGPGYTF,TGTGCCAGCAGCTTAGCGGGGCCTGGCTACACCTTC
-,-,TRBV2,18,TRBJ2-7,CASRAASPGTGNPYEQYF,TGTGCCAGCAGGGCCGCTAGCCCGGGCACCGGGAACCCATACGAGCAGTACTTC
TRBD1,many,TRBV28,15,TRBJ2-7,CASRERRDRGYEQYF,TGTGCCAGCAGAGAACGCCGGGACAGGGGGTACGAGCAGTACTTC
TRBD2,-,TRBV27,19,TRBJ2-3,CASSLSGRGVAGGTDTQYF,TGTGCCAGCAGTTTATCCGGACGAGGAGTGGCGGGAGGTACAGATACGCAGTATTTT